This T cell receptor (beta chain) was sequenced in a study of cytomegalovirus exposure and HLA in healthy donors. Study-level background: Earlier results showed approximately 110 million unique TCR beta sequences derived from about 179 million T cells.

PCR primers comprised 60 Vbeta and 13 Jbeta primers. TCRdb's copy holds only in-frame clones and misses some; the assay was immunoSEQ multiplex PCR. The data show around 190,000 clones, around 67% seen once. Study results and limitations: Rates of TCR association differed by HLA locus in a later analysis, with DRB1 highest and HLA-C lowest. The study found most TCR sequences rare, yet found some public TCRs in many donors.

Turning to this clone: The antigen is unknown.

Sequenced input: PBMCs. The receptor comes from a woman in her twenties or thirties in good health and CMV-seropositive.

Written as DNA, the CDR3 is TGTGCCAGCAGCGACCCAGGTTTAACTGAAGCTTTCTTT. It encodes CASSDPGLTEAFF. The rearrangement uses TRBV11-2 and TRBJ1-1; unclear D gene. The germline CDR1 and CDR2 sequences are SGHAT and FQNNGV. With 5 bases removed from V and 5 bases from J, the gap between germline ends came to 12 bases. The CDR3 runs to 13 residues. Looking up the rest from reference TRBV11-2 and TRBJ1-1 gives the full variable domain: EAGVAQSPRYKIIEKRQSVAFWCNPISGHATLYWYQQILGQGPKLLIQFQNNGVVDDSQLPKDRFSAERLKGVDSTLKIQPAKLEDSAVYLCASSDPGLTEAFFGQGTRLTVV.